The clone carrying this TCR beta chain occurred a few times. Its matching antigen is unknown. The library was built from about 400 ng RNA with molecular barcoded adaptors for alpha/delta and beta/gamma chains. TCRdb called the reads again in MiXCR, with one record for every CDR3 protein. This sample has 90,000 or so distinct CDR3 sequences, with about 22% found just once. This specimen belongs to a study of read filtering for tumor transcriptome and immune sequencing. Overall study context: After DNase treatment, RNA was made into whole-transcriptome libraries. Points from the study as a whole: Compared with RNA-seq, IR-seq gave much higher clonotype depth and reliability.

The CDR3 sequence is 17 residues long. The V gene end was trimmed by 0 bases and the J gene end by 9 bases; junction bases not matched to a gene: 10. The germline V gene encodes CDR1 LGHDT and CDR2 YNNKEL (reference sequence). The sequenced material came from a population of CD138-negative cells sorted from bone marrow. The receptor's source is a donor at least 40 years old with multiple myeloma. The J gene is TRBJ2-5, the V gene TRBV3-1, with 13 bases that match TRBD2. The CDR3 region is CASSQDGVTSGGMAQYF. The CDR3 nucleotides are TGTGCCAGCAGCCAAGACGGGGTGACTAGCGGGGGGATGGCCCAGTACTTC.